The sequence of this TCR beta chain was determined in a study of radiation and T cells in renal cell carcinoma. In germline, CDR1 is SGHVS, CDR2 FNYEAQ. V shed 5 bases, J shed 6 bases, and the junction held 8 bases outside the gene matches. This CDR3 spans 16 amino acids. Indicated time point: baseline pretreatment blood. Treatment given: 15 Gy SBRT to primary tumor, nephrectomy 4 weeks later. Clones were sequenced by immunoSEQ multiplex PCR, and TCRdb holds only the in-frame ones, with some missing. The sample includes some 150,000 clones, 70% to 90% seen only once; the top ten take less than 25%. The receptor was derived from a woman between 45 and 60 years old with renal cell carcinoma. Here the sequenced sample was blood, taken from a patient whose treatment included radiotherapy and nephrectomy. This sequence joins TRBV7-6 and TRBJ2-3; 13 bases align to TRBD2. The CDR3 region has the DNA TGTGCCAGCAGCGCCGGACTAGCGGGGGTTGCGGATACGCAGTATTTT. Its protein is CASSAGLAGVADTQYF.